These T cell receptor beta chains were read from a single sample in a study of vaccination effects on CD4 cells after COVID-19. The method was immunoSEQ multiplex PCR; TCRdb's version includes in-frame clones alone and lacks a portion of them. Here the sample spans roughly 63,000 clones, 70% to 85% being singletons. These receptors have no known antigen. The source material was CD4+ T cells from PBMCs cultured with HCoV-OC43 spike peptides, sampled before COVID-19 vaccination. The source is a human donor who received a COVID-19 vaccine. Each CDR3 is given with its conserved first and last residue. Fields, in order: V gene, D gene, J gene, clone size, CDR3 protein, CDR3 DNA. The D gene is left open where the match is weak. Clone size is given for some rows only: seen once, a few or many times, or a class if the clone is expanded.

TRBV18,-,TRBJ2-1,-,CASSPSTSYNEQFF,TGTGCCAGCTCACCTTCAACCTCCTACAATGAGCAGTTCTTC
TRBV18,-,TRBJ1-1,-,CASSPPGARTEAFF,TGTGCCAGCTCACCACCAGGGGCGCGAACTGAAGCTTTCTTT
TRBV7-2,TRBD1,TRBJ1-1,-,CASSRPGQHLEAFF,TGTGCCAGCTCGCGACCGGGACAGCATCTCGAAGCTTTCTTT
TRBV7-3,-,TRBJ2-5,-,CASSLGVTPGETQYF,TGTGCCAGCAGCTTAGGGGTGACTCCGGGAGAGACCCAGTACTTC
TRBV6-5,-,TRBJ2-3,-,CASTSAGGADTQYF,TGTGCCAGCACCTCAGCGGGTGGGGCAGATACGCAGTATTTT
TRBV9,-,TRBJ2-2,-,CASSPRTRSNTGELFF,TGTGCCAGCAGCCCCCGGACAAGATCGAACACCGGGGAGCTGTTTTTT
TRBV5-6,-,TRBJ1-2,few,CASRSITVPYGYTF,TGTGCCAGCAGATCAATCACGGTGCCCTATGGCTACACCTTC
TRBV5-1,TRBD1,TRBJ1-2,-,CASSFFPGQANGYTF,TGCGCCAGCAGCTTCTTTCCCGGACAGGCCAATGGCTACACCTTC
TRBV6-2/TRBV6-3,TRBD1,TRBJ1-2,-,CASSYPDRVYGYTF,TGTGCCAGCAGTTACCCCGACAGGGTCTATGGCTACACCTTC
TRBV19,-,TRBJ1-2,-,CASRQHRYGYTF,TGTGCCAGTAGACAACACAGATATGGCTACACCTTC
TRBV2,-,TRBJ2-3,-,CASSEFLGTARGRGTDTQYF,TGTGCCAGCAGTGAATTTCTTGGGACAGCGCGGGGGAGAGGCACAGATACGCAGTATTTT
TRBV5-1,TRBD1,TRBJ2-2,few,CASSLEGARELFF,TGCGCCAGCAGCTTGGAGGGGGCGAGGGAGCTGTTTTTT
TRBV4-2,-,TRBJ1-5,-,CASSQERGRGDNQPQHF,TGTGCCAGCAGCCAAGAACGTGGCAGGGGAGACAATCAGCCCCAGCATTTT
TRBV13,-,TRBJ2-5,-,CASSLARRVQETQYF,TGTGCCAGCAGCTTAGCGCGGAGGGTGCAAGAGACCCAGTACTTC
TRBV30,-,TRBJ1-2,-,CAWTDTNYGYTF,TGTGCCTGGACAGACACGAACTATGGCTACACCTTC
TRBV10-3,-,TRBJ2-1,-,CAISETSLHNNEQFF,TGTGCCATCAGTGAGACTAGCCTCCACAACAATGAGCAGTTCTTC
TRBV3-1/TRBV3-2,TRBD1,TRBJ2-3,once,CASSQDLGQGGPDTQYF,TGTGCCAGCAGCCAAGATCTGGGACAGGGGGGGCCAGATACGCAGTATTTT
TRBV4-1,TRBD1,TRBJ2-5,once,CASSPPTGGETQYF,TGCGCCAGCAGCCCCCCAACAGGGGGTGAGACCCAGTACTTC
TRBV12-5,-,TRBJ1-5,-,CASGLWAITSNQPQHF,TGTGCTAGTGGTTTGTGGGCTATTACGAGCAATCAGCCCCAGCATTTT
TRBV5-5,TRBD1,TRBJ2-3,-,CASSPGTGLTTDTQYF,TGTGCCAGCAGCCCCGGGACAGGACTAACCACAGATACGCAGTATTTT
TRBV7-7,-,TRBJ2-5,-,CASSIGGYQETQYF,TGTGCCAGCAGCATTGGGGGGTACCAAGAGACCCAGTACTTC
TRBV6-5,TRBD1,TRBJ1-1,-,CASRDRGLNTEAFF,TGTGCCAGCAGGGACAGGGGGCTCAACACTGAAGCTTTCTTT
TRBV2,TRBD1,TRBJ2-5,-,CASTRGLGETQYF,TGTGCCAGCACCAGGGGGCTTGGAGAGACCCAGTACTTC
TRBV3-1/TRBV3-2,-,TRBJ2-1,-,CASTLSDGHNEQFF,TGTGCCAGCACCCTCTCAGACGGCCACAATGAGCAGTTCTTC
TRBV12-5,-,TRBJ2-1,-,CASGLSTVAWGEQFF,TGTGCTAGTGGTTTGTCGACCGTGGCCTGGGGAGAGCAGTTCTTC
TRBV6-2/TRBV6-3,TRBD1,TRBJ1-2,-,CASSYDRGPEGYTF,TGTGCCAGCAGTTACGACAGGGGACCGGAAGGCTACACCTTC
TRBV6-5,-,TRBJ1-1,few,CASSRGGGTEAFF,TGTGCCAGCAGTAGAGGGGGGGGGACTGAAGCTTTCTTT
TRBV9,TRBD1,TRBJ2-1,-,CASSLTGTAYNEQFF,TGTGCCAGCAGCCTCACCGGGACAGCCTACAATGAGCAGTTCTTC
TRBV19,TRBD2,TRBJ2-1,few,CASSIELAGGDEQFF,TGTGCCAGTAGTATCGAACTAGCGGGGGGGGATGAGCAGTTCTTC
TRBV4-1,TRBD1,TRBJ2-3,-,CASSRDRGSTDTQYF,TGCGCCAGCAGCCGGGACAGGGGAAGCACAGATACGCAGTATTTT
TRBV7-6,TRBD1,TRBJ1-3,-,CASSFRIPGQGVGNTIYF,TGTGCCAGCAGCTTCCGTATACCGGGACAGGGGGTAGGAAACACCATATATTTT
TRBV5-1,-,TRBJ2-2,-,CASSLSDFYTTGELFF,TGCGCCAGCAGCTTGTCTGACTTCTATACCACCGGGGAGCTGTTTTTT
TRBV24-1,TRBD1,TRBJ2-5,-,CATSDPQGAGETQYF,TGTGCCACCAGTGATCCGCAGGGGGCCGGGGAGACCCAGTACTTC
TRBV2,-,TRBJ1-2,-,CASRQDANYGYTF,TGTGCCAGCCGACAGGATGCTAACTATGGCTACACCTTC
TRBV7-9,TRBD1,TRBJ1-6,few,CASSQGGGGQNSPLHF,TGTGCCAGCAGCCAGGGGGGCGGGGGCCAAAATTCACCCCTCCACTTT
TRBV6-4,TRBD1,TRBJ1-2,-,CASSASGDSVGYTF,TGTGCCAGCTCAGCGAGTGGGGACAGCGTTGGCTACACCTTC
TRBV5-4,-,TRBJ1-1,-,CASSLRPEGTEAFF,TGTGCCAGCAGCTTGAGACCAGAGGGCACTGAAGCTTTCTTT
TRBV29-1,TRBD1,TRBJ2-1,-,CSTRRTGDNNEQFF,TGCAGCACCCGAAGGACAGGGGATAACAATGAGCAGTTCTTC
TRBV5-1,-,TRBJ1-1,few,CASSLLQGNTEAFF,TGCGCCAGCAGCTTGCTACAGGGGAACACTGAAGCTTTCTTT
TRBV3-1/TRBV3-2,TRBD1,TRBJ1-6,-,CASSQLTGPGSPLHF,TGTGCCAGCAGCCAATTGACAGGGCCGGGTTCACCCCTCCACTTT
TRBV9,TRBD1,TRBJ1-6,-,CASSLQGGHNSPLHF,TGTGCCAGCTCCCTCCAGGGGGGCCATAATTCACCCCTCCACTTT